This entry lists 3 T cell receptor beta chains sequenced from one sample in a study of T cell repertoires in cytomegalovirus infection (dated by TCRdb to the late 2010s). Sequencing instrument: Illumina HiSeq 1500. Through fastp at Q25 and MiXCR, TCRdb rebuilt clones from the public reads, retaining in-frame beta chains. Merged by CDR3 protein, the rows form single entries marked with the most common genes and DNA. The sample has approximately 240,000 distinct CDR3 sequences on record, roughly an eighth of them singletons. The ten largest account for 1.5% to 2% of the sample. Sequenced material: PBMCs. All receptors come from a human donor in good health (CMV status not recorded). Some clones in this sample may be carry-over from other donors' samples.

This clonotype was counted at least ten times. The CDR3 nucleotides read TGTGCCAGCAGCTTAAAGAGCGGCCAAGAGACCCAGTACTTC. Its protein product is CASSLKSGQETQYF. The chain links TRBV5-4 to TRBJ2-5; D perhaps matches TRBD2 (5 bases). V dropped 2 bases and J dropped 1 base, with 9 bases sitting between them. The CDR3 contains 14 residues. The V gene's germline CDR1 is SGHNT and CDR2 YYREEE (reference sequence).

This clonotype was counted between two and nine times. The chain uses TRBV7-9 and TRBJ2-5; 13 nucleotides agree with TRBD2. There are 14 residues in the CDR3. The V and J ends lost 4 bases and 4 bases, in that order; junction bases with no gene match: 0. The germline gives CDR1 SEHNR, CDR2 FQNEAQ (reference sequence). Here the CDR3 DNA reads TGTGCCAGCAGCTGGACTAGCGGGAGAGAGACCCAGTACTTC. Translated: CASSWTSGRETQYF.

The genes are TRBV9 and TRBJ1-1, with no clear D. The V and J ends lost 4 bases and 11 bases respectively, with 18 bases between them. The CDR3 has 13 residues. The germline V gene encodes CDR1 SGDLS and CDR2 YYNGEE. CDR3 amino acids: CASSPQNAMRAFF. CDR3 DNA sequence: TGTGCCAGCAGCCCCCAAAATGCTATGAGGGCTTTCTTT.